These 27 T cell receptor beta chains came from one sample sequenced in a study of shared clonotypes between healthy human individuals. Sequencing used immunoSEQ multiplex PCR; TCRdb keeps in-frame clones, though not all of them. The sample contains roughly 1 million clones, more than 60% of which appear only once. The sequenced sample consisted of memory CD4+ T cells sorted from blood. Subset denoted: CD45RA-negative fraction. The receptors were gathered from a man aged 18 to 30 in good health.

The chain's CDR3 is CASSPGQLKTQYF. The CDR3 DNA is TGTGCCAGCAGTCCGGGACAGCTAAAGACCCAGTACTTC. The chain combines TRBV6-1 with TRBJ2-5; 7 bases align to TRBD1. CDR1 MNHNS and CDR2 SASEGT come from the germline V gene. This CDR3 spans 13 amino acids. V gave up 5 bases and J gave up 6 bases; unmatched junction bases: 6.

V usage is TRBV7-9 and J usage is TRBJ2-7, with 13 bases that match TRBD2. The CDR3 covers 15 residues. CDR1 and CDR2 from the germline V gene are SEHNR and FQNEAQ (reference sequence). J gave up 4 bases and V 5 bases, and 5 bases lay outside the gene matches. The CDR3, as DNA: TGTGCCAGCAGCGCCAGGACTAGCGGGAGTTACGAGCAGTACTTC. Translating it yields CASSARTSGSYEQYF.

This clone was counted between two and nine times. The CDR3 loop is CASSLVEGAMATDTQYF. CDR3 coding DNA: TGCGCCAGCAGCTTGGTGGAGGGGGCGATGGCGACAGATACGCAGTATTTT. J is TRBJ2-3 and V is TRBV5-1; the D gene is possibly TRBD1 (7 bases). The CDR3 has 17 residues. V lost 0 bases to trimming and J lost 3 bases, with 17 bases between them. From germline, CDR1 is SGHRS and CDR2 YFSETQ.

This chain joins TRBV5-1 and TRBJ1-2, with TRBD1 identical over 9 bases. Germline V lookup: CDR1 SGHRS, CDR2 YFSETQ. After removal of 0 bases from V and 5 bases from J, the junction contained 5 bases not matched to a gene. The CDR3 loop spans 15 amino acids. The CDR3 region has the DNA TGCGCCAGCAGCTTGGATTGGGACAGGGTATATGGCTACACCTTC. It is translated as CASSLDWDRVYGYTF.

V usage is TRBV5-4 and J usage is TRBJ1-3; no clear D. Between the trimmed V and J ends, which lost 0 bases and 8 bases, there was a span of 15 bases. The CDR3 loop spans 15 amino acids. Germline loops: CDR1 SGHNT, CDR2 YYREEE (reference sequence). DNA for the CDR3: TGTGCCAGCAGCTTGGACGGGAAACTAGGAGACACCATATATTTT. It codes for CASSLDGKLGDTIYF.

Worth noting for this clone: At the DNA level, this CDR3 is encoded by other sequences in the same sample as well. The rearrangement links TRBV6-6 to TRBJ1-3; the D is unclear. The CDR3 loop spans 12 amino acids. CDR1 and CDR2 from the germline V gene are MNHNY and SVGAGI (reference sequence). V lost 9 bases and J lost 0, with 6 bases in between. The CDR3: CASTFSGNTIYF. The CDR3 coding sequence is TGTGCCAGTACGTTCTCTGGAAACACCATATATTTT.

CDR3 sequence reads: CASSPTGPGYGYTF. In nucleotides, the CDR3 is TGCGCCAGCAGCCCAACAGGGCCGGGGTATGGCTACACCTTC. This rearrangement joins TRBV4-3 to TRBJ1-2; maybe TRBD1 (6 bases). V was shortened by 4 bases and J by 5 bases, with 14 bases between the two germline ends. In germline, CDR1 is LGHNA, CDR2 YSLEER. The CDR3 has 14 residues.

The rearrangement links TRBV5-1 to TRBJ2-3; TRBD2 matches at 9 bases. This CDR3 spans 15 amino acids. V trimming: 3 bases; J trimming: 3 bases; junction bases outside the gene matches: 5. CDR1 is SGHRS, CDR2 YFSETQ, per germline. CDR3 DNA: TGCGCCAGCAGCTCTGCGGGGGGGGCAACAGATACGCAGTATTTT. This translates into CASSSAGGATDTQYF.

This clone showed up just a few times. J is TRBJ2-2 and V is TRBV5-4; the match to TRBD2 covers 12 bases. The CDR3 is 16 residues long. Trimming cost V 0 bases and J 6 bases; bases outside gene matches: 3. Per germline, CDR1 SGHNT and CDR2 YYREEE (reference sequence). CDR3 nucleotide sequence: TGTGCCAGCAGCTTGGGACTAGCGGGAGTCCCCGGGGAGCTGTTTTTT. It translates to CASSLGLAGVPGELFF.

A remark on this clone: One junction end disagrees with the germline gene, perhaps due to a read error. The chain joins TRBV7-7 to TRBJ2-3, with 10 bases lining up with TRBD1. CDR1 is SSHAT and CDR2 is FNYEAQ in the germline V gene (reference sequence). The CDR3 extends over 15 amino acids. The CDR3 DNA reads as TGTGCTAGCAGCTTAGGGACAGGGGTAGCAGATACGCAGTATTTT. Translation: CASSLGTGVADTQYF.

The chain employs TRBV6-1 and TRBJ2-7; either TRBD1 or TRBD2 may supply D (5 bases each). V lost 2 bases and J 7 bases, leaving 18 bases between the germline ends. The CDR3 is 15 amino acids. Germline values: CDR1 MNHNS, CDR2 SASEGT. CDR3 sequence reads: CASSENGRVSGEQYF. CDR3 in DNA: TGTGCCAGCAGTGAAAACGGCAGGGTGTCGGGAGAGCAGTACTTC.

The CDR3 nucleotides are TGTGCCAGTAGTTTCGACGTCCCGGGACTAGCGGGAGGGAAAAACATTCAGTACTTC. Translated, it gives CASSFDVPGLAGGKNIQYF. This chain connects TRBV19 to TRBJ2-4, with 16 bases lining up with TRBD2. The trim removed 5 bases at V and 4 bases at J, leaving 11 bases unmatched. The CDR3 loop spans 19 amino acids. Germline V gene data show CDR1 as LNHDA and CDR2 as SQIVND (reference sequence).

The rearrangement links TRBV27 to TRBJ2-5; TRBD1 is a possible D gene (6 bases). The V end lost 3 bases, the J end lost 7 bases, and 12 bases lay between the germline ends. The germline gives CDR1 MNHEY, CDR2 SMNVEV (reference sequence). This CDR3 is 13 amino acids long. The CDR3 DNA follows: TGTGCCAGCAGTTTTGGGACACGAGGGACCCAGTACTTC. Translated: CASSFGTRGTQYF.

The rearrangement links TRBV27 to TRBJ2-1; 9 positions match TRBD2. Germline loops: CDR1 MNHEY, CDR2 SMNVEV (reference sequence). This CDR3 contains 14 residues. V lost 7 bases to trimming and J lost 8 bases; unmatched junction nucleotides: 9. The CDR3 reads CASTRAGGPYEQFF. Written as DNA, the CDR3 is TGTGCCAGCACCCGGGCGGGGGGGCCGTATGAGCAGTTCTTC.

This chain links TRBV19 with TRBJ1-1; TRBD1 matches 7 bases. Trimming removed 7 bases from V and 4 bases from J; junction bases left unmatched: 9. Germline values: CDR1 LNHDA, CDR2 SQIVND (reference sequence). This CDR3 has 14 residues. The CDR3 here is CASKPDRAVTEAFF. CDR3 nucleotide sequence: TGTGCCAGTAAACCCGACAGGGCTGTCACTGAAGCTTTCTTT.

In DNA, the CDR3 is TGCGCCAGCAGCTTGGACGGACAGCTTGTTGTAGGGGAGCTGTTTTTT. Protein product: CASSLDGQLVVGELFF. The chain employs TRBV5-1 and TRBJ2-2, with D possibly being TRBD1 (6 bases). The V and J ends lost 0 bases and 8 bases respectively, with 17 bases between them. The CDR3 loop spans 16 amino acids. Germline-derived CDR1 and CDR2 are SGHRS and YFSETQ.

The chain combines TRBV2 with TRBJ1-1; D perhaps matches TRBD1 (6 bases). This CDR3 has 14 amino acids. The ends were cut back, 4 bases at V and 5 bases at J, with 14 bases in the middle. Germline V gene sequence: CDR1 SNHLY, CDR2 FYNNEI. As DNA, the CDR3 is TGTGCCAGCAGTGTATCACAGGGAAAAACTGAAGCTTTCTTT. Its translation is CASSVSQGKTEAFF.

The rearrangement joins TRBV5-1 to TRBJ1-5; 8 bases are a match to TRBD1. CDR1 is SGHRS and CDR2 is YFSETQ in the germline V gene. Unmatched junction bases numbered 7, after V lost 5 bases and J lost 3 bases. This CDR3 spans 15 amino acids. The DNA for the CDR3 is TGCGCCAGCAGGGCCGGGACAGGCGACAATCAGCCCCAGCATTTT. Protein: CASRAGTGDNQPQHF.

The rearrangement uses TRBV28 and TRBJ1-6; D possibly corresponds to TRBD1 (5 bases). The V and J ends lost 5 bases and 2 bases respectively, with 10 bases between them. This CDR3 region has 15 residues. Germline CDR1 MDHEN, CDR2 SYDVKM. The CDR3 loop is CASSGGSTYNSPLHF. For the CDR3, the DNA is TGTGCCAGCAGTGGGGGGAGCACCTATAATTCACCCCTCCACTTT. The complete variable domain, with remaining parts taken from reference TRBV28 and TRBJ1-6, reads DVKVTQSSRYLVKRTGEKVFLECVQDMDHENMFWYRQDPGLGLRLIYFSYDVKMKEKGDIPEGYSVSREKKERFSLILESASTNQTSMYLCASSGGSTYNSPLHFGNGTRLTVT.

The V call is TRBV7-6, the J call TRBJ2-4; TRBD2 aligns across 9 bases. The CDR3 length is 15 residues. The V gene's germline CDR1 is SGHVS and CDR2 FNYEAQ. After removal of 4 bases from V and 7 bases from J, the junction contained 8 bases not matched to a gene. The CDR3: CASSSTRAGGNIQYF. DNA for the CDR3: TGTGCCAGCAGCTCTACCAGAGCGGGGGGCAACATTCAGTACTTC.

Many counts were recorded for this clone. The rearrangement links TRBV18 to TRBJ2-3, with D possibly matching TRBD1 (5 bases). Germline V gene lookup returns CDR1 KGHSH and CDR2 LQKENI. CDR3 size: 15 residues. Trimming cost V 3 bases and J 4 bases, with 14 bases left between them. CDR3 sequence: CASSPRQGQADTQYF. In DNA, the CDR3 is TGTGCCAGCTCACCGCGGCAGGGCCAGGCAGATACGCAGTATTTT.

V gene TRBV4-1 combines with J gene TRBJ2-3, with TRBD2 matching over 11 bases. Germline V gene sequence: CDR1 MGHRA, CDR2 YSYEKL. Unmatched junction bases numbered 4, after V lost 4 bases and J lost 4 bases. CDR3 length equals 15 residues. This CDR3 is CASSPLAGVPDTQYF. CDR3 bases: TGCGCCAGCAGCCCACTAGCGGGGGTCCCAGATACGCAGTATTTT.

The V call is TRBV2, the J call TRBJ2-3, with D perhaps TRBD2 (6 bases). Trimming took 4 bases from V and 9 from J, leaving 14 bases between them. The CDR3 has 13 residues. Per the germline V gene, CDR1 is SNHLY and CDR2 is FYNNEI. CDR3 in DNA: TGTGCCAGCAGTGGAAACACTGCGGGGACGCAGTATTTT. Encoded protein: CASSGNTAGTQYF.

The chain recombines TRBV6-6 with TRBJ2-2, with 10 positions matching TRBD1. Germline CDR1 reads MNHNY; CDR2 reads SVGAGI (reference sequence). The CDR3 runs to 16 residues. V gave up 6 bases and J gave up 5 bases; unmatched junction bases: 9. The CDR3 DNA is TGTGCCAGCAGAAGTGAAAGGACAGGGGGGACCGGGGAGCTGTTTTTT. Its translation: CASRSERTGGTGELFF.

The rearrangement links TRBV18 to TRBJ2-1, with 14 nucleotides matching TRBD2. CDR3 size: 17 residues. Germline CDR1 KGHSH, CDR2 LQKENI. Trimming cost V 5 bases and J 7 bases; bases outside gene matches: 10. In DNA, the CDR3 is TGTGCCAGCTCAAAATCCGGGACTAGCGGGAGACGGAATGAGCAGTTCTTC. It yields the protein CASSKSGTSGRRNEQFF.

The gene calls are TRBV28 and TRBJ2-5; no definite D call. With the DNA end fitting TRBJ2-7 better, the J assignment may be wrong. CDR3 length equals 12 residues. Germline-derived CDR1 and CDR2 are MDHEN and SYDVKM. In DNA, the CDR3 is TGTGCCAGCAGTTTGGCTCCCTACGAGCAGTACTTC. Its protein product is CASSLAPYEQYF.

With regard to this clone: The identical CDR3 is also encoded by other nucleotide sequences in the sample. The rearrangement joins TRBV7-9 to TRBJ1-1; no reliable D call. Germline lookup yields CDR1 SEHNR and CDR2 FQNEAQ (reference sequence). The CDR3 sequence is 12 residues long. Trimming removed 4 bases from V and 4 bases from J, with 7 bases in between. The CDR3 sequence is CASSSVGTEAFF. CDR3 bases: TGTGCCAGCAGCTCGGTAGGCACTGAAGCTTTCTTT. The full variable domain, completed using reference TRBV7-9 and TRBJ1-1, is DTGVSQNPRHKITKRGQNVTFRCDPISEHNRLYWYRQTLGQGPEFLTYFQNEAQLEKSRLLSDRFSAERPKGSFSTLEIQRTEQGDSAMYLCASSSVGTEAFFGQGTRLTVV.